This TCR beta chain was observed in a study of patients and donors after allogeneic stem cell transplantation. This clonotype was seen repeatedly, ten times or more. The V gene's germline CDR1 is SQVTM and CDR2 ANQGSEA. With V trimmed by 6 bases and J by 4 bases, 6 bases remained unmatched. This CDR3 contains 14 residues. One entry per CDR3 protein, called by TCRdb with MiXCR from the RT-PCR reads. The table shows fewer than 250,000 distinct CDR3 sequences, with 13% to 15% occurring only once. The sequencing input was blood, either unsorted or a sorted T cell fraction (not recorded which). The receptor was derived from a human donor who was either an allogeneic HSCT recipient or a stem cell or donor lymphocyte infusion donor (not recorded which). It is not recorded whose cells these are; they may come from a transplant donor. The chain recombines TRBV29-1 with TRBJ2-1; 10 positions match TRBD2. The CDR3 nucleotides read TGCAGCGTAACCCTACTAGCGGGGTACAATGAGCAGTTCTTC. Encoded protein: CSVTLLAGYNEQFF.